The next 2 T cell receptor beta chains were all read from a single sample in a study of shared T cell receptors in the human thymus. Some clones are missing from TCRdb's copy, which holds only in-frame ones; the method was immunoSEQ multiplex PCR. The table includes 500,000 to 550,000 clones, 75% to 80% detected once. The data also belong to a second study, concerning human thymus T cells.

Sequencing used thymocytes. The receptors come from a boy under three years old with a congenital heart defect.

Only a few counts were recorded for this clone. The V and J genes are TRBV28 and TRBJ2-1, with D possibly matching TRBD2 (5 bases). Germline V gene sequence: CDR1 MDHEN, CDR2 SYDVKM. V dropped 10 bases and J dropped 0 bases, with 13 bases sitting between them. This CDR3 has 14 residues. This CDR3 reads CATLGVSSYNEQFF. CDR3 bases: TGTGCCACCTTGGGAGTCAGCTCCTACAATGAGCAGTTCTTC.

This clone has a handful of counts. This rearrangement joins TRBV6-5 to TRBJ2-5, with D perhaps matching TRBD1 (6 bases). The tail of the sequence fits TRBJ2-7 better, so the J call may be wrong. The germline CDR1 and CDR2 sequences are MNHEY and SVGAGI. This CDR3 is built from 15 residues. In DNA, the CDR3 is TGTGCCAGCAGTCCCGGTAGGGGGATCTCCTACGAGCAGTACTTC. Its translation: CASSPGRGISYEQYF.